This TCR beta chain was observed in a study of cytomegalovirus exposure and HLA in healthy donors. Overall study findings and caveats: HLA allele associations emerged for about 16,000 TCR beta sequences in a later analysis, at 0.05 false discovery rate. Available immune exposure information covered CMV serostatus only. Presence/absence analyses took donor sequencing depth as roughly uniform. As was reported, the classifier diagnosed cytomegalovirus status with high specificity and sensitivity.

On this clone itself: No antigen is known for it.

The study ran its PCR with 60 Vbeta and 13 Jbeta primers. Clones were sequenced by immunoSEQ multiplex PCR, and TCRdb holds only the in-frame ones, with some missing. There are 130,000 or so clones in the sample; more than 70% occur only once, and 4.2% lies in the top ten. The germline gives CDR1 MNHEY, CDR2 SMNVEV (reference sequence). CDR3 length: 18 residues. The junction had 13 bases not matched to a gene; V was cut back by 8 bases and J by 3 bases. The chain carries TRBV27 and TRBJ2-3; 14 bases line up with TRBD2. The sequence was collected from a man over 45 in good health and CMV-seropositive. The sample was PBMCs. As DNA, the CDR3 is TGTGCCAGCGTCCGACTAGCGGGAGGGCCGTCAGGGACAGATACGCAGTATTTT. Protein sequence: CASVRLAGGPSGTDTQYF.